What follows describes a single T cell receptor beta chain. Its specificity is not known. The data were obtained in a study of Tregs in tolerant kidney transplant recipients. Background on the study: Mixed chimerism was transient after nonmyeloablative marrow transplants from related graft donors.

TCRdb's table, derived via immunoSEQ multiplex PCR, lists solely in-frame clones and lacks some. The sample contains approximately 93,000 clones, 93% of which appear only once. Study outcomes and limitations: Activated donor B cell expansion appeared to reveal the most relevant donor-specific TCRbeta repertoire.

The sequencing used CD4+ T cells from blood, collected before the transplant. The source of this sequence is a human donor who received a combined kidney and bone marrow transplant.

CDR3 sequence reads: CASSKTGVGGYTF. CDR3 nucleotide sequence: TGTGCCAGTAGCAAGACAGGGGTGGGTGGCTACACCTTC. The chain recombines TRBV19 with TRBJ1-2; 8 bases are a match to TRBD1. The CDR3 is 13 amino acids. Germline-derived CDR1 and CDR2 are LNHDA and SQIVND (reference sequence). With V trimmed by 6 bases and J by 7 bases, 7 bases remained unmatched.